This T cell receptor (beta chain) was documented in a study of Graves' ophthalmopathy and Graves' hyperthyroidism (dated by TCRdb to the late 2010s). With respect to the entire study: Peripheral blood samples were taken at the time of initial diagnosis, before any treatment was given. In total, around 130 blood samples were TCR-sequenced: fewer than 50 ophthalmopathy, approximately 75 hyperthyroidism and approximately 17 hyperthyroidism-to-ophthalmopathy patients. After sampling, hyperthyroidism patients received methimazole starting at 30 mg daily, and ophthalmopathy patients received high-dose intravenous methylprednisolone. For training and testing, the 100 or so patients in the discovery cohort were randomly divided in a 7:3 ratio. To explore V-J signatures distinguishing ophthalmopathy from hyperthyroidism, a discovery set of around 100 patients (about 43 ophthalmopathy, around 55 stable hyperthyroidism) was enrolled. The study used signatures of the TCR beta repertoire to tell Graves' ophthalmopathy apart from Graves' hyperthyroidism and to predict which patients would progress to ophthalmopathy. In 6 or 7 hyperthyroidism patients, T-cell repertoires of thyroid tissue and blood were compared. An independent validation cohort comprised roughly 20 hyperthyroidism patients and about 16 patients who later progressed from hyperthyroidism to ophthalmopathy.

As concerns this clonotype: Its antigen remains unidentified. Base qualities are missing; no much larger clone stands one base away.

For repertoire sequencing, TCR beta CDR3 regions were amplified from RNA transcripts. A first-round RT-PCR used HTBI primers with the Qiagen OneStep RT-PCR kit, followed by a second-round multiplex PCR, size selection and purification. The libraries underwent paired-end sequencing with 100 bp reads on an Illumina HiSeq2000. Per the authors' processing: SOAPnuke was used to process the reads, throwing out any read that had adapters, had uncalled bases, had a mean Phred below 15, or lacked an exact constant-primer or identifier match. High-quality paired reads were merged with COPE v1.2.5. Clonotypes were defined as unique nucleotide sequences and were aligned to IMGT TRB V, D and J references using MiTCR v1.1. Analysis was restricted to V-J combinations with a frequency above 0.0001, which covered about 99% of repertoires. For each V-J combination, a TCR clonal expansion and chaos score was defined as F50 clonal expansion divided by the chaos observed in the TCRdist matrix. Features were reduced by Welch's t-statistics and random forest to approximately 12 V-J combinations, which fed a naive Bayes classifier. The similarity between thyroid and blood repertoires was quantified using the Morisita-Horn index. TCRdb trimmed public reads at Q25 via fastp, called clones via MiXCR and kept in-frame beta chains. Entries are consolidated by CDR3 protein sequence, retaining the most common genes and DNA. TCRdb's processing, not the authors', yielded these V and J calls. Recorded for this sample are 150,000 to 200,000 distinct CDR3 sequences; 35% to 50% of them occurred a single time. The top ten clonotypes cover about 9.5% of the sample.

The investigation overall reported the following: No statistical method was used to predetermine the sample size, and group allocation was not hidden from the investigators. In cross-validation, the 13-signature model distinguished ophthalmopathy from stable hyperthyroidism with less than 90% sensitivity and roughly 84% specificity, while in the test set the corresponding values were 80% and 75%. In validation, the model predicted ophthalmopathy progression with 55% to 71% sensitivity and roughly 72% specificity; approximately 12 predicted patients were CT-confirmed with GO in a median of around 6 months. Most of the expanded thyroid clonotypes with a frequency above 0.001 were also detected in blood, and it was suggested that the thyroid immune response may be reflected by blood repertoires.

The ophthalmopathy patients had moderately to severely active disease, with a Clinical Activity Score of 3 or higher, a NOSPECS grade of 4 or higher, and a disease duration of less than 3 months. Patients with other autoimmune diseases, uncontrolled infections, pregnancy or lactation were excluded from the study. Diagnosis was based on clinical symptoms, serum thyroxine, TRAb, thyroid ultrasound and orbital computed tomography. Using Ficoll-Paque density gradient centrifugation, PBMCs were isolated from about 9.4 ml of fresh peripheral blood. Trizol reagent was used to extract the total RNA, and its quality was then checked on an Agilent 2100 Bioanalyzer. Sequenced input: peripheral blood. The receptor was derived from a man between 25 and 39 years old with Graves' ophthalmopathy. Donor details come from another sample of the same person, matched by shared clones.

The CDR3 protein: CASSLEGSNTEAFF. The sequenced DNA is TGCGCCAGCAGCTTGGAAGGGTCGAACACTGAAGCTTTCTTT. Recombination linked TRBV5-1 to TRBJ1-1; no D gene can be assigned with confidence. The CDR1 and CDR2 encoded by the germline V gene are SGHRS and YFSETQ. Taken from cysteine to phenylalanine, the CDR3 has 14 residues. The DNA shown is the 42-base CDR3, in frame from base 1. Relative to germline, V is 0 bases shorter and J is 1 base shorter, with 7 bases between their ends.